This T cell receptor beta chain was captured in a study of kidney transplant recipient with SARS-CoV-2 infection. The CDR3 extends over 16 amino acids. V shed 7 bases and J shed 4 bases, with 23 bases lying between them. A single record per CDR3 protein comes from TCRdb applying MiXCR to the reads. The sample includes fewer than 250,000 distinct CDR3 sequences, under 35% seen only once; the top ten take more than 6.5%. This receptor was taken from a male patient aged 25-45 years who had COVID-19 and was a kidney transplant recipient. T cells may partly derive from the graft donor. This chain connects TRBV5-3 to TRBJ1-2; D is uncertain. TRBV5-3 is designated an ORF whose function remains uncertain. This specimen consisted of a blood sample, obtained at baseline and on roughly day 110 from a kidney transplant recipient. The chain's CDR3 is CARSLEVVRKIYGYTF. The CDR3 bases are TGTGCCAGATCCCTCGAAGTGGTGAGAAAGATCTATGGCTACACCTTC.